The 20 T cell receptor beta chains below come from one sample, sequenced in a study of T cell responses to AZD1222 COVID-19 vaccine. Sequencing used immunoSEQ multiplex PCR; TCRdb keeps in-frame clones, though not all of them. The table includes over 85,000 clones, 70% to 90% detected once. The sequenced sample was peripheral blood, obtained on day 0 of AZD1222 vaccination. The receptors stem from an adult in good health.

Turning to this clone: A read error may be the cause here, since a much bigger clone is one base away. The chain couples TRBV3-1 (or the pseudogene TRBV3-2) to TRBJ2-5; the D gene could be TRBD1 or TRBD2 (5 bases each). V was shortened by 4 bases and J by 5 bases, with 5 bases between the two germline ends. The CDR3 sequence is 11 residues long. From germline, CDR1 is LGHDT and CDR2 YNNKEL (reference sequence). The CDR3 sequence is CASSRGETQYF. The CDR3, as DNA: TGTGCCAGCAGCCGGGGGGAGACCCAGTACTTC.

This chain joins TRBV2 and TRBJ2-1; 14 bases are a match to TRBD2. CDR3 size: 14 residues. Trimming at V came to 6 bases and at J to 10 bases, leaving 5 bases not matched to a gene. Germline CDR1 reads SNHLY; CDR2 reads FYNNEI. The DNA of the CDR3 is TGTGCCAGCAGAGGGACTAGCGGGGGTTGGGAGCAGTTCTTC. This encodes CASRGTSGGWEQFF.

V gene TRBV6-2 or TRBV6-3 combines with J gene TRBJ2-2; a weak D match, TRBD1 (5 bases). The CDR3 runs 16 residues. Germline V lookup: CDR1 MNHEY, CDR2 SVGEGT. V gave up 1 base and J gave up 1 base, with 10 bases separating them. In nucleotides, the CDR3 is TGTGCCAGCAGTTACTACGGCGGACAGAACACCGGGGAGCTGTTTTTT. It specifies CASSYYGGQNTGELFF.

The J gene is TRBJ1-2, the V gene TRBV12-5; D remains unclear. The germline V gene encodes CDR1 LGHNT and CDR2 FRNRAP. V lost 3 bases and J 1 base, leaving 6 bases between the germline ends. The CDR3 has 13 residues. This chain's CDR3 is CASGLEVNYGYTF. The CDR3 region has the DNA TGTGCTAGTGGTTTAGAAGTTAACTATGGCTACACCTTC. Combining the CDR3 with reference TRBV12-5 and TRBJ1-2 gives the whole variable domain DARVTQTPRHKVTEMGQEVTMRCQPILGHNTVFWYRQTMMQGLELLAYFRNRAPLDDSGMPKDRFSAEMPDATLATLKIQPSEPRDSAVYFCASGLEVNYGYTFGSGTRLTVV.

V and J are TRBV6-1 and TRBJ1-1; TRBD1 is a possible D gene (5 bases). CDR3 length equals 15 residues. V lost 2 bases and J 1 base, leaving 11 bases between the germline ends. Germline CDR1 and CDR2: MNHNS and SASEGT. In DNA form, the CDR3 reads TGTGCCAGCAGTGAATTCCCAGGGTCGAACACTGAAGCTTTCTTT. As protein: CASSEFPGSNTEAFF.

The chain joins TRBV7-3 to TRBJ1-5; D possibly corresponds to TRBD1 (5 bases). CDR1 and CDR2 (germline): SGHTA, FQGTGA. The V end was cut by 5 bases, the J end by 10 bases, with 15 bases between. The CDR3 has 13 residues. CDR3 loop: CASSAQGFGPQHF. The CDR3 DNA reads as TGTGCCAGCAGCGCCCAGGGTTTTGGACCCCAGCATTTT.

The count of this clone is one. The chain employs TRBV3-1 (or the pseudogene TRBV3-2) and TRBJ1-2; 7 bases align to TRBD1. Germline V lookup: CDR1 LGHDT, CDR2 YNNKEL (reference sequence). CDR3 size: 13 residues. Trimming removed 5 bases from V and 4 bases from J; junction bases left unmatched: 4. CDR3 coding DNA: TGTGCCAGCAGCGAATCAGGGGGCTATGGCTACACCTTC. Translated: CASSESGGYGYTF.

The gene calls are TRBV19 and TRBJ2-3, with 8 bases identical to TRBD2. V lost 5 bases to trimming and J lost 4 bases; unmatched junction nucleotides: 8. Germline V CDR1 and CDR2: LNHDA, SQIVND (reference sequence). This CDR3 is 15 amino acids long. For the CDR3, the DNA is TGTGCCAGTAGTGTCCAGCGGGGGATCGCAGATACGCAGTATTTT. This codes for CASSVQRGIADTQYF. The variable domain in full, with the rest retrieved from reference TRBV19 and TRBJ2-3, is DGGITQSPKYLFRKEGQNVTLSCEQNLNHDAMYWYRQDPGQGLRLIYYSQIVNDFQKGDIAEGYSVSREKKESFPLTVTSAQKNPTAFYLCASSVQRGIADTQYFGPGTRLTVL.

V and J are TRBV6-6 and TRBJ1-6; no reliable D call. CDR3 length: 12 residues. The germline CDR1 and CDR2 sequences are MNHNY and SVGAGI (reference sequence). The V end lost 4 bases, the J end lost 5 bases, and 3 bases lay between the germline ends. CDR3 protein: CASSFDNSPLHF. The CDR3, as DNA: TGTGCCAGCAGTTTTGATAATTCACCCCTCCACTTT.

The gene calls are TRBV9 and TRBJ1-2; no clear D. This CDR3 comprises 15 residues. V lost 4 bases and J lost 5, with 18 bases in between. CDR1 is SGDLS and CDR2 is YYNGEE in the germline V gene. CDR3 bases: TGTGCCAGCAGCCCTCCTGCCTCACCTGGGTATGGCTACACCTTC. Protein sequence: CASSPPASPGYGYTF.

The chain couples TRBV4-2 to TRBJ1-4; D is unresolved. The CDR3 contains 14 residues. Trimming pared 0 bases from V and 8 bases from J, leaving 10 bases between. The germline V gene has CDR1 LGHNA and CDR2 YNFKEQ. For the CDR3, the DNA is TGTGCCAGCAGCCAAGACGCCCCCAGGGAAAAACTGTTTTTT. Protein product: CASSQDAPREKLFF.

This chain joins TRBV7-3 and TRBJ2-1; D unresolved. CDR1 is SGHTA and CDR2 is FQGTGA in the germline V gene. CDR3 size: 13 residues. With 5 bases removed from V and 5 bases from J, the gap between germline ends came to 10 bases. CDR3 sequence: CASSPTRHNEQFF. For the CDR3, the DNA is TGTGCCAGCAGCCCGACCCGTCACAATGAGCAGTTCTTC.

The rearrangement uses TRBV3-1 (or the pseudogene TRBV3-2) and TRBJ1-6; the D is unclear. The CDR3 spans 14 residues. V was cut by 5 bases and J by 4 bases, with 9 bases left in between. CDR1 and CDR2 from the germline V gene are LGHDT and YNNKEL (reference sequence). Written as DNA, the CDR3 is TGTGCCAGCAGCGAGAACTTTTATAATTCACCCCTCCACTTT. The encoded protein is CASSENFYNSPLHF.

V usage is TRBV24-1 and J usage is TRBJ2-4; D remains unclear. V lost 4 bases, J lost 0 bases, and 6 bases lay in between. The CDR3 is 14 amino acids. Germline V gene lookup returns CDR1 KGHDR and CDR2 SFDVKD. CDR3 in DNA: TGTGCCACCAGTGAAGGGATAGCCAAAAACATTCAGTACTTC. This translates into CATSEGIAKNIQYF.

This chain joins TRBV18 and TRBJ1-3; 10 positions agree with TRBD1. V lost 3 bases to trimming and J lost 0 bases; unmatched junction nucleotides: 5. The CDR3 has 17 amino acids. Germline CDR1 reads KGHSH; CDR2 reads LQKENI. The CDR3 loop is CASSPAGTGVSGNTIYF. DNA for the CDR3: TGTGCCAGCTCACCTGCCGGGACAGGGGTCTCTGGAAACACCATATATTTT.

The chain carries TRBV19 and TRBJ2-5; D unresolved. From germline, CDR1 is LNHDA and CDR2 SQIVND (reference sequence). The CDR3 extends over 14 amino acids. Trimming stripped 5 bases from V and 6 bases from J, with 16 bases between. The CDR3 DNA follows: TGTGCCAGTAGTGTCCCGGGTCCACAGCAGACCCAGTACTTC. Residues: CASSVPGPQQTQYF. Supplemented by reference TRBV19 and TRBJ2-5, the full variable domain reads DGGITQSPKYLFRKEGQNVTLSCEQNLNHDAMYWYRQDPGQGLRLIYYSQIVNDFQKGDIAEGYSVSREKKESFPLTVTSAQKNPTAFYLCASSVPGPQQTQYFGPGTRLLVL.

The genes are TRBV14 and TRBJ2-2, with TRBD2 matching over 7 bases. With 4 bases clipped from V and 4 bases from J, the junction kept 12 bases outside the gene matches. Germline assignment: CDR1 SGHDN and CDR2 FVKESK. The CDR3 extends over 17 amino acids. The CDR3 sequence is CASSLIAGGGITGELFF. Here the CDR3 DNA reads TGTGCCAGCAGCCTGATCGCTGGGGGGGGAATCACCGGGGAGCTGTTTTTT.

The V and J genes are TRBV24-1 and TRBJ1-4; D is possibly TRBD1 (6 bases). This CDR3 is 15 amino acids long. The V and J ends lost 3 bases and 3 bases respectively, with 10 bases between them. Germline lookup yields CDR1 KGHDR and CDR2 SFDVKD. The CDR3 spells CATSDPRGANEKLFF. The CDR3 DNA reads as TGTGCCACCAGTGATCCCAGGGGAGCTAATGAAAAACTGTTTTTT.

The rearrangement links TRBV28 to TRBJ1-2; tentative D call: TRBD1 (5 bases). Germline lookup yields CDR1 MDHEN and CDR2 SYDVKM. Between the trimmed V and J ends, which lost 6 bases and 4 bases, there was a span of 15 bases. The CDR3 extends over 14 amino acids. CDR3: CASRASGTLYGYTF. The CDR3 DNA follows: TGTGCCAGCAGAGCCTCCGGGACCCTCTATGGCTACACCTTC.

This chain joins TRBV28 and TRBJ2-3; D could derive from TRBD1 or TRBD2 (5 bases each). Trimming removed 2 bases at V and 1 base at J, with 10 bases between. The CDR3 has 15 amino acids. Germline lookup yields CDR1 MDHEN and CDR2 SYDVKM. The CDR3 nucleotides read TGTGCCAGCAGTTTAAGGGGAGATGGCACAGATACGCAGTATTTT. The encoded protein is CASSLRGDGTDTQYF. Together with reference TRBV28 and TRBJ2-3, the CDR3 gives the full variable domain: DVKVTQSSRYLVKRTGEKVFLECVQDMDHENMFWYRQDPGLGLRLIYFSYDVKMKEKGDIPEGYSVSREKKERFSLILESASTNQTSMYLCASSLRGDGTDTQYFGPGTRLTVL.